Presented here are 14 T cell receptor beta chains from one specimen sequenced in a study of T cells in localized non-small cell lung cancer. Using immunoSEQ multiplex PCR, the repertoire was profiled, and TCRdb retains in-frame clones only, with some absent. The sample contains 25,000 or so clones, roughly 90% of which appear only once. This specimen was PBMCs, taken before any cancer treatment. Source of these receptors: a man aged 40-75 years with stage II lung adenocarcinoma.

The V call is TRBV10-2, the J call TRBJ2-4; 8 bases match TRBD1. CDR3 size: 18 residues. Unmatched junction bases numbered 10, after V lost 3 bases and J lost 0 bases. Germline CDR1 reads WSHSY; CDR2 reads SAAADI. The CDR3 DNA reads TGCGCCAGCAGTGATTTGATCCAACAGGGGGTAGCCAAAAACATTCAGTACTTC. Its protein product is CASSDLIQQGVAKNIQYF.

CDR3 in amino acids: CASSPASGGATDTQYF. The CDR3 DNA reads TGTGCCAGCAGCCCGGCTAGCGGGGGGGCAACAGATACGCAGTATTTT. This sequence joins TRBV7-9 and TRBJ2-3; 12 nucleotides line up with TRBD2. The CDR3 spans 16 residues. V lost 5 bases to trimming and J lost 3 bases; unmatched junction nucleotides: 6. Germline V lookup: CDR1 SEHNR, CDR2 FQNEAQ (reference sequence).

V gene TRBV19 combines with J gene TRBJ2-1; TRBD1 matches 10 bases. CDR1 and CDR2 from the germline V gene are LNHDA and SQIVND (reference sequence). J lost 5 bases, V lost 5 bases, and 6 bases had no gene match. This CDR3 is 15 amino acids long. CDR3 sequence: CASSPAGQGNNEQFF. The CDR3 DNA reads as TGTGCCAGTAGTCCCGCGGGACAGGGGAACAATGAGCAGTTCTTC. Full variable domain (outside the CDR3, taken from reference TRBV19 and TRBJ2-1): DGGITQSPKYLFRKEGQNVTLSCEQNLNHDAMYWYRQDPGQGLRLIYYSQIVNDFQKGDIAEGYSVSREKKESFPLTVTSAQKNPTAFYLCASSPAGQGNNEQFFGPGTRLTVL.

The chain is built from TRBV19 and TRBJ1-1; D ambiguous. V lost 3 bases to trimming and J lost 3 bases, with 8 bases between them. Germline V CDR1 and CDR2: LNHDA, SQIVND (reference sequence). The CDR3 sequence is 13 residues long. The CDR3 DNA reads as TGTGCCAGTAGTATTCCTCCCCACACTGAAGCTTTCTTT. The encoded protein is CASSIPPHTEAFF.

The V call is TRBV7-6, the J call TRBJ1-1; D is unclear. Between the trimmed V and J ends, which lost 2 bases and 8 bases, there was a span of 12 bases. The germline V gene encodes CDR1 SGHVS and CDR2 FNYEAQ. CDR3 length: 13 residues. The CDR3 bases are TGTGCCAGCAGCTTATACCGGGCCGTCGAAGCTTTCTTT. Translated: CASSLYRAVEAFF. Full variable domain (rest looked up from reference TRBV7-6 and TRBJ1-1): GAGVSQSPRYKVTKRGQDVALRCDPISGHVSLYWYRQALGQGPEFLTYFNYEAQQDKSGLPNDRFSAERPEGSISTLTIQRTEQRDSAMYRCASSLYRAVEAFFGQGTRLTVV.

Remarks on this clone: One end of the junction does not line up with germline, which may come from a read error. The J gene is TRBJ2-2, the V gene TRBV18; the D gene is possibly TRBD1 (6 bases). The CDR3 sequence is 15 residues long. The germline V gene encodes CDR1 KGHSH and CDR2 LQKENI. The CDR3: CASSSPQGWTGELFF. The CDR3 nucleotides are TGTGCCAGCTCATCACCACAGGGATGGACCGGGGAGCTGTTTTTT.

This rearrangement joins TRBV29-1 to TRBJ2-1; 7 bases map to TRBD2. This CDR3 has 15 residues. Germline CDR1 SQVTM, CDR2 ANQGSEA. J lost 0 bases, V lost 3 bases, and 5 bases had no gene match. The CDR3 spells CSVESGKNSYNEQFF. The CDR3 region has the DNA TGCAGCGTTGAGAGCGGGAAGAACTCCTACAATGAGCAGTTCTTC.

V is TRBV2 and J is TRBJ2-6; D unresolved. Germline V gives CDR1 SNHLY, CDR2 FYNNEI. The CDR3 sequence is 14 residues long. V lost 6 bases and J 0 bases, leaving 6 bases between the germline ends. The DNA for the CDR3 is TGTGCCAGCAGCGCAGCCTCTGGGGCCAACGTCCTGACTTTC. It encodes CASSAASGANVLTF.

V gene TRBV19 combines with J gene TRBJ1-5, with D unclear. Per the germline V gene, CDR1 is LNHDA and CDR2 is SQIVND (reference sequence). The V end was cut by 6 bases, the J end by 4 bases, with 13 bases between. The CDR3 sequence is 14 residues long. CDR3 in amino acids: CASRTNNFNQPQHF. The DNA of the CDR3 is TGTGCCAGTAGAACAAATAATTTTAATCAGCCCCAGCATTTT.

This clone was observed once. The V and J genes are TRBV29-1 and TRBJ2-7, with D possibly being TRBD2 (6 bases). Trimming removed 7 bases at V and 12 bases at J, with 19 bases between. Germline lookup yields CDR1 SQVTM and CDR2 ANQGSEA. The CDR3 is 11 residues long. This CDR3 reads CSDTPAGLRYF. CDR3 bases: TGCAGCGACACCCCCGCGGGACTGAGGTACTTC.

V and J are TRBV5-4 and TRBJ2-2; D is ambiguous. Trimming cost V 5 bases and J 2 bases, with 13 bases left between them. The CDR3 covers 15 residues. Germline assignment: CDR1 SGHNT and CDR2 YYREEE (reference sequence). The CDR3 loop reads CASSSPGPNTGELFF. CDR3 in DNA: TGTGCCAGCAGTAGCCCCGGTCCTAACACCGGGGAGCTGTTTTTT.

The rearrangement joins TRBV4-1 to TRBJ1-5; 7 nucleotides align to TRBD1. Germline assignment: CDR1 MGHRA and CDR2 YSYEKL. The CDR3 is 15 amino acids. V was pared by 4 bases and J by 4 bases, with 7 bases of the junction left unmatched. The DNA for the CDR3 is TGCGCCAGCAGCCGCACGACAGGGTCGAATCAGCCCCAGCATTTT. Amino acid sequence: CASSRTTGSNQPQHF.

This clone has only one observation. The rearrangement links TRBV4-2 to TRBJ2-1; 8 nucleotides match TRBD2. Looked up from germline, CDR1 is LGHNA and CDR2 is YNFKEQ. The V segment lost 1 base and the J segment 0 bases; nucleotides outside the gene matches: 5. This CDR3 is 17 amino acids long. The CDR3 loop is CASSQVRGGTSYNEQFF. CDR3 nucleotide sequence: TGTGCCAGCAGCCAAGTTCGGGGGGGGACCTCCTACAATGAGCAGTTCTTC.

The chain carries TRBV7-9 and TRBJ1-2; 12 bases fit TRBD1. The CDR3 contains 14 residues. Germline V lookup: CDR1 SEHNR, CDR2 FQNEAQ (reference sequence). Trimming cost V 3 bases and J 5 bases; bases outside gene matches: 1. The CDR3 DNA reads TGTGCCAGCAGCTTGGGACAGGGGGCTTATGGCTACACCTTC. This translates into CASSLGQGAYGYTF.